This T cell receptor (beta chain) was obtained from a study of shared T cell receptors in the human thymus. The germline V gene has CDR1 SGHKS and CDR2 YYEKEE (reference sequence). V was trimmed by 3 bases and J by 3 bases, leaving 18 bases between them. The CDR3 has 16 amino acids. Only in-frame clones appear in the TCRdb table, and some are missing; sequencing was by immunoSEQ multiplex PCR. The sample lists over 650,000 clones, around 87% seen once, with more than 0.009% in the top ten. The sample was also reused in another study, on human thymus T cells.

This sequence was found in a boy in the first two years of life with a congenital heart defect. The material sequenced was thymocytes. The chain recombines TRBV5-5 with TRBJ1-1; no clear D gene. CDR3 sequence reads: CASSSRTATRDTEAFF. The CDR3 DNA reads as TGTGCCAGCAGCTCCCGCACAGCTACGCGGGACACTGAAGCTTTCTTT.